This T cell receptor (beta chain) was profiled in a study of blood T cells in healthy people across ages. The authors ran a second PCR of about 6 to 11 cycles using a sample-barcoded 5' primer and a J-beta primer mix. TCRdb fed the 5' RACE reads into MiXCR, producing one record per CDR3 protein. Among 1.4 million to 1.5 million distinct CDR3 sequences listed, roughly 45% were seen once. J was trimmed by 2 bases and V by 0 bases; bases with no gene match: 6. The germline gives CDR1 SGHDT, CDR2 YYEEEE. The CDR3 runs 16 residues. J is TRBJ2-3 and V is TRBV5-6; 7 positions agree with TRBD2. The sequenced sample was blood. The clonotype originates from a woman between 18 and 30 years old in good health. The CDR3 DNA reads TGTGCCAGCAGCTTGGCTAGCGGATACCACACAGATACGCAGTATTTT. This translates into CASSLASGYHTDTQYF. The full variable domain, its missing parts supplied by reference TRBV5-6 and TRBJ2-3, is DAGVTQSPTHLIKTRGQQVTLRCSPKSGHDTVSWYQQALGQGPQFIFQYYEEEERQRGNFPDRFSGHQFPNYSSELNVNALLLGDSALYLCASSLASGYHTDTQYFGPGTRLTVL.